This TCR beta chain was found in a study of cytomegalovirus exposure and HLA in healthy donors. Amplification used 60 Vbeta primers and 13 Jbeta primers. Method: immunoSEQ multiplex PCR; TCRdb's copy keeps in-frame clones and lacks some. This sample has 160,000 or so clones; about four fifths occur once, and the top ten carry roughly 4.5%. Per germline, CDR1 LNHNV and CDR2 YYDKDF (reference sequence). The CDR3 is made up of 14 amino acids. The V end lost 4 bases, the J end lost 9 bases, and 16 bases lay between the germline ends. The clonotype originates from a woman aged 18-29 years in good health and CMV-seropositive. The sequenced material came from PBMCs. The J gene is TRBJ1-5, the V gene TRBV15, with unresolved D. The CDR3 loop reads CATSITLGPTPQHF. The CDR3 bases are TGTGCCACCAGCATTACTTTGGGCCCTACGCCCCAGCATTTT. The full variable domain, completed using reference TRBV15 and TRBJ1-5, is DAMVIQNPRYQVTQFGKPVTLSCSQTLNHNVMYWYQQKSSQAPKLLFHYYDKDFNNEADTPDNFQSRRPNTSFCFLDIRSPGLGDTAMYLCATSITLGPTPQHFGDGTRLSIL.